The T cell receptor (beta chain) described here comes from a study of early T cells in non-severe SARS-CoV-2 infection. V lost 0 bases to trimming and J lost 2 bases, with 7 bases between them. This CDR3 region has 13 residues. Germline-derived CDR1 and CDR2 are GTSNPN and SVGIG (reference sequence). In the library, individual cDNA molecules carried attached unique molecular identifiers. From the 5' RACE reads, TCRdb called clonotypes with MiXCR, one entry per CDR3 protein. The sample holds around 98,000 distinct CDR3 sequences; 8% to 13% are singletons and the top ten take around 4.7%. This clonotype has only a few counts.

The sequence came from an adult who was a healthcare worker with PCR-confirmed SARS-CoV-2 infection or an uninfected control (not recorded which). This sequence joins TRBV30 and TRBJ1-1, with D hard to call. Sequenced material: whole blood. Here the CDR3 DNA reads TGTGCCTGGAGTGTACAATTAAACACTGAAGCTTTCTTT. Its translation: CAWSVQLNTEAFF. Variable domain in full (rest from reference TRBV30 and TRBJ1-1): SQTIHQWPATLVQPVGSPLSLECTVEGTSNPNLYWYRQAAGRGLQLLFYSVGIGQISSEVPQNLSASRPQDRQFILSSKKLLLSDSGFYLCAWSVQLNTEAFFGQGTRLTVV.